This is a list of T cell receptor beta chains from one sample in a study of blood T cell repertoires in COVID-19. Assay used: immunoSEQ multiplex PCR; TCRdb lists only in-frame clones, some missing. The data contain 250,000 or so clones, around 90% of them singletons. Sequenced sample: peripheral blood. The receptors here all came from a woman in her seventies with active or convalescent COVID-19. Each CDR3 is given with its conserved first and last residue. The D gene is left open where the match is weak.

>TRBV11-2|TRBJ1-2|.
TGTGCCAGCAGCTTAGGCAGGGGCCCCAGGTACTATGGCTACACCTTC
CASSLGRGPRYYGYTF
>TRBV13|TRBJ1-6|.
TGTGCCAGCAGCGTGGGGCGGGGTTCACCCCTCCACTTT
CASSVGRGSPLHF
>TRBV7-8|TRBJ1-1|TRBD1
TGTGCCAGCAGCTTAGCAGGGGGCGCCGGCACTGAAGCTTTCTTT
CASSLAGGAGTEAFF
>TRBV6-5|TRBJ1-1|.
TGTGCCAGCAGTTACTTCGAAGGGGGGGGCACTGAAGCTTTCTTT
CASSYFEGGGTEAFF
>TRBV6-2/TRBV6-3|TRBJ1-2|TRBD1
TGTGCCAGCAGTTACCCCTCGGGACAGGGTAATGGCTACACCTTC
CASSYPSGQGNGYTF
>TRBV7-9|TRBJ1-4|.
TGTGCCAGCAGCTTGGGGCATGCAACTAATGAAAAACTGTTTTTT
CASSLGHATNEKLFF
>TRBV3-1/TRBV3-2|TRBJ1-2|.
TGTGCCAGCAGCCAAGCCGACGGGTCCACTGGCTACACCTTC
CASSQADGSTGYTF
>TRBV4-3|TRBJ2-3|TRBD1
TGCGCCAGCAGCCAAGAGGACAGGGGTGGCACAGATACGCAGTATTTT
CASSQEDRGGTDTQYF
>TRBV6-5|TRBJ1-2|.
TGTGCCAGCTTTCAGGCGAACTATGGCTACACCTTC
CASFQANYGYTF
>TRBV2|TRBJ2-7|.
TGTGCCAGCACGAACAGGGCCGAGCAGTACTTC
CASTNRAEQYF
>TRBV11-2|TRBJ1-4|TRBD1
TGTGCCAGCAGCCCCGCGACAGGGAGCCAGTCTTTT
CASSPATGSQSF
>TRBV7-2|TRBJ1-1|.
TGTGCCAGCAGCTTAAACAGGCTTAACACTGAAGCTTTCTTT
CASSLNRLNTEAFF